This T cell receptor beta chain was observed in a study of cytomegalovirus exposure and HLA in healthy donors. About the study: A data release that came early held approximately 85 million unique TCRs from HLA-typed donors.

The ends lost 6 bases at V and 7 bases at J; junction bases unmatched: 10. Germline values: CDR1 MDHEN, CDR2 SYDVKM. CDR3 size: 15 residues. This clone appeared a single time. A multiplex PCR was run with 60 Vbeta primers and 13 Jbeta primers. Profiling relied on immunoSEQ multiplex PCR, and the TCRdb table lists in-frame clones only, not all of them. The table lists some 110,000 clones, about 81% of them singletons. The chain couples TRBV28 to TRBJ2-1; 9 bases fit TRBD2. Sequenced input: PBMCs. The TCR originated in a man between 25 and 39 years old in good health and CMV-seronegative. The CDR3 protein is CASRPGGLALNEQFF. Written as DNA, the CDR3 is TGTGCCAGCAGACCCGGCGGACTAGCGTTAAATGAGCAGTTCTTC.